The T cell receptor (beta chain) described here comes from a study of T cell repertoires in cytomegalovirus infection. V was shortened by 0 bases and J by 2 bases, with 13 bases between the two germline ends. Germline V gene data show CDR1 as ENHRY and CDR2 as SYGVKD. The CDR3 has 16 residues. Concerning this clonotype itself: No antigen is known for it.

A single record per CDR3 protein comes from TCRdb applying MiXCR to the reads. The table records about 890,000 distinct CDR3 sequences, around 29% of them present only once. The TCR comes from a human donor in good health (CMV status not recorded). Some clones in this sample may be carry-over from other donors' samples. V usage is TRBV10-3 and J usage is TRBJ1-2; D may be TRBD1 (5 bases). This sample comprised cultured CD8+ T cells from PBMCs, obtained from culture after CMV antigen stimulation. This chain's CDR3 is CAISESPGYANYGYTF. DNA for the CDR3: TGTGCCATCAGTGAGTCGCCAGGGTATGCAAACTATGGCTACACCTTC.